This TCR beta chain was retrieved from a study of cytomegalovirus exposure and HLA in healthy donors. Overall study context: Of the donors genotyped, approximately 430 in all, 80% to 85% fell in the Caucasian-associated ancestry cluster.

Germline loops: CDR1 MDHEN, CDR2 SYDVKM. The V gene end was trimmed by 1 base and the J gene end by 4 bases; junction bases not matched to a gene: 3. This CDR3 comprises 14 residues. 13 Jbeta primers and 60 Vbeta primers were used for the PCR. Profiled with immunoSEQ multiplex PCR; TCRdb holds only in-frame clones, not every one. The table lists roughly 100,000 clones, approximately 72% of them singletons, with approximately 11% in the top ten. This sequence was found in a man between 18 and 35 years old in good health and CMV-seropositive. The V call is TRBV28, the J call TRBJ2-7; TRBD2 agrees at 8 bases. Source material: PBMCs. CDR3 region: CASSLLAGSYEQYF. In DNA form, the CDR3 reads TGTGCCAGCAGTTTATTAGCGGGGTCGTACGAGCAGTACTTC. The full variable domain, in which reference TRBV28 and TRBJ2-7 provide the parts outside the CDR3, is DVKVTQSSRYLVKRTGEKVFLECVQDMDHENMFWYRQDPGLGLRLIYFSYDVKMKEKGDIPEGYSVSREKKERFSLILESASTNQTSMYLCASSLLAGSYEQYFGPGTRLTVT.